A single sample gave rise to the 5 T cell receptor beta chains below, sequenced in a study of memory CD8 T cells in hepatitis C reinfection. Indicated time point: peak reinfection, 3 to 8 weeks after reinfection detection. TCR sequencing was done directly ex vivo on sorted cells, without expansion in vitro. Clones were sequenced by immunoSEQ multiplex PCR, and TCRdb holds only the in-frame ones, with some missing. The sample consists of tens of thousands of clones, 85% to 90% of them appearing once. Sequencing was carried out using naive CD8+ T cells sorted from blood. The receptors were gathered from a young man with hepatitis C virus infection.

J is TRBJ2-7 and V is TRBV7-9; no definite D call. Germline V gene sequence: CDR1 SEHNR, CDR2 FQNEAQ (reference sequence). The CDR3 spans 12 residues. Trimming took 1 base from V and 5 from J, leaving 6 bases between them. For the CDR3, the DNA is TGTGCCAGCAGCTTAGGACGGGACGAGCAGTACTTC. Residues: CASSLGRDEQYF. The whole variable domain, filled in from reference TRBV7-9 and TRBJ2-7, reads DTGVSQNPRHKITKRGQNVTFRCDPISEHNRLYWYRQTLGQGPEFLTYFQNEAQLEKSRLLSDRFSAERPKGSFSTLEIQRTEQGDSAMYLCASSLGRDEQYFGPGTRLTVT.

Points on this clone: Likely a read error: the CDR3 ends without its conserved phenylalanine or tryptophan. The chain has TRBV11-2 and TRBJ1-2; TRBD1 aligns across 9 bases. With 3 bases clipped from V and 4 bases from J, the junction kept 6 bases outside the gene matches. This CDR3 has 15 amino acids. Germline CDR1 reads SGHAT; CDR2 reads FQNNGV. The CDR3 protein is CASSFGTGRGYGYTL. The DNA for the CDR3 is TGTGCCAGCAGCTTCGGGACAGGGAGGGGCTATGGCTACACCCTC.

This chain joins TRBV2 and TRBJ2-3; D not certain. Germline CDR1 is SNHLY and CDR2 is FYNNEI. The germline V and J ends were trimmed by 4 bases and 1 base, with 9 bases remaining between them. This CDR3 contains 14 residues. The CDR3 is CASSAAVGTDTQYF. The CDR3 DNA reads TGTGCCAGCAGTGCGGCGGTGGGCACAGATACGCAGTATTTT.

The gene calls are TRBV5-1 and TRBJ2-5; maybe TRBD1 (5 bases). Germline CDR1 is SGHRS and CDR2 is YFSETQ. Trimming pared 6 bases from V and 1 base from J, leaving 10 bases between. The length of the CDR3 is 13 residues. CDR3 bases: TGCGCCAGCAAAGTGGGGCCCCAAGAGACCCAGTACTTC. Protein: CASKVGPQETQYF.

The chain couples TRBV11-2 to TRBJ2-2; the D gene is possibly TRBD2 (6 bases). V dropped 6 bases and J dropped 5 bases, with 16 bases sitting between them. Germline V CDR1 and CDR2: SGHAT, FQNNGV. The CDR3 totals 15 residues. CDR3 DNA sequence: TGTGCCAGCAGTCCAGATACCGGGGGAACCGGGGAGCTGTTTTTT. It encodes CASSPDTGGTGELFF.